These 12 T cell receptor beta chains came from one sample sequenced in a study of identical twins. TCRdb reprocessed the 5' RACE reads with MiXCR, giving one entry per CDR3 protein. The profile shows 600,000 to 800,000 distinct CDR3 sequences, around 20% of them singletons. The data were also submitted as part of a second study, on T cells expressing NK-cell markers.

Sequenced material: PBMCs. The receptors were sampled from a woman aged 18-29 years in good health.

This clonotype was seen many times. This chain connects TRBV5-1 to TRBJ2-3; TRBD2 aligns across 7 bases. The germline V gene has CDR1 SGHRS and CDR2 YFSETQ. The CDR3 is made up of 14 amino acids. V shed 2 bases and J 4 bases; nucleotides not matched to a gene: 4. CDR3 protein: CASSFGGRADTQYF. Written as DNA, the CDR3 is TGCGCCAGCAGCTTCGGAGGGAGGGCAGATACGCAGTATTTT.

This clonotype appeared a few times. The chain has TRBV7-6 and TRBJ2-3; D unclear. The CDR3 length is 15 residues. The germline V and J ends were trimmed by 1 base and 2 bases, with 10 bases remaining between them. Germline CDR1 is SGHVS and CDR2 is FNYEAQ. Here the CDR3 DNA reads TGTGCCAGCAGCTTAGGGGCAGGTCCCACAGATACGCAGTATTTT. Translated: CASSLGAGPTDTQYF. The full variable domain, rest sourced from reference TRBV7-6 and TRBJ2-3, is GAGVSQSPRYKVTKRGQDVALRCDPISGHVSLYWYRQALGQGPEFLTYFNYEAQQDKSGLPNDRFSAERPEGSISTLTIQRTEQRDSAMYRCASSLGAGPTDTQYFGPGTRLTVL.

This clonotype was seen repeatedly, ten times or more. The chain has TRBV20-1 and TRBJ2-1; D is undetermined. Germline lookup yields CDR1 DFQATT and CDR2 SNEGSKA (reference sequence). The V and J ends lost 0 bases and 5 bases respectively, with 8 bases between them. There are 13 residues in the CDR3. CDR3 bases: TGCAGTGCTAGAGATTTCTCGGACAATGAGCAGTTCTTC. It yields the protein CSARDFSDNEQFF.

In its sample, this clonotype was seen a few times. The rearrangement joins TRBV2 to TRBJ2-1, with TRBD1 matching 7 bases. CDR3 length: 12 residues. V dropped 5 bases and J dropped 7; count of bases not matched to a gene: 2. CDR1 is SNHLY, CDR2 FYNNEI, per germline. The CDR3 nucleotides read TGTGCCAGCAGTAGGGGGCCGAATGAGCAGTTCTTC. As protein: CASSRGPNEQFF.

V and J are TRBV5-1 and TRBJ1-1, with 9 nucleotides matching TRBD1. V was pared by 4 bases and J by 5 bases, with 6 bases of the junction left unmatched. The CDR3 runs to 14 residues. Germline V CDR1 and CDR2: SGHRS, YFSETQ. The CDR3 loop reads CASSTGQGRTEAFF. The CDR3, as DNA: TGCGCCAGCAGCACGGGACAGGGTCGGACTGAAGCTTTCTTT.

This chain links TRBV24-1 with TRBJ2-2; the D gene is possibly TRBD1 (5 bases). CDR3 length equals 15 residues. V lost 3 bases, J lost 6 bases, and 13 bases lay in between. Per the germline V gene, CDR1 is KGHDR and CDR2 is SFDVKD. CDR3 residues: CATSDAGLEAGELFF. CDR3 nucleotides: TGTGCCACCAGTGATGCAGGGCTCGAAGCCGGGGAGCTGTTTTTT.

The rearrangement joins TRBV29-1 to TRBJ1-5, with D possibly being TRBD1 (6 bases). CDR3 length: 13 amino acids. Germline CDR1 and CDR2: SQVTM and ANQGSEA. Trimming cost V 4 bases and J 6 bases, with 13 bases left between them. For the CDR3, the DNA is TGCAGCGTTGGTACAGTGACAGGTCAGCCCCAGCATTTT. Amino acid sequence: CSVGTVTGQPQHF.

This chain links TRBV27 with TRBJ2-7, with D perhaps TRBD2 (6 bases). In germline, CDR1 is MNHEY, CDR2 SMNVEV (reference sequence). Between the trimmed V and J ends, which lost 6 bases and 2 bases, there was a span of 17 bases. The CDR3 runs 15 residues. The CDR3 DNA reads as TGTGCCAGCAGACCTAAAACGGGACTGACCTACGAGCAGTACTTC. It encodes CASRPKTGLTYEQYF.

A few counts support this clonotype. The chain employs TRBV7-9 and TRBJ2-1, with D unclear. The CDR3 extends over 12 amino acids. CDR1 SEHNR and CDR2 FQNEAQ come from the germline V gene (reference sequence). Trimming removed 4 bases at V and 10 bases at J, with 11 bases between. For the CDR3, the DNA is TGTGCCAGCAGCTCACCAGGAAGGGAGCAGTTCTTC. Translation: CASSSPGREQFF.

The genes are TRBV20-1 and TRBJ2-2; a possible D gene is TRBD2 (6 bases). In germline, CDR1 is DFQATT, CDR2 SNEGSKA (reference sequence). CDR3 length: 13 amino acids. Trimming took off 4 bases at V and 2 bases at J, with 8 bases between the two ends. The CDR3, as DNA: TGCAGTGCTATCGGGGGAAACACCGGGGAGCTGTTTTTT. This translates into CSAIGGNTGELFF.

The rearrangement joins TRBV12-3 or TRBV12-4 to TRBJ2-2, with 10 bases identical to TRBD2. CDR3 length: 18 amino acids. The V gene end was trimmed by 7 bases and the J gene end by 6 bases; junction bases not matched to a gene: 17. CDR3 nucleotide sequence: TGTGCCAGCACCAAACGGGCTAGCGGGGGTGGTTGGCCCGGGGAGCTGTTTTTT. It specifies CASTKRASGGGWPGELFF.

This clonotype was recorded at least ten times. This chain links TRBV9 with TRBJ1-5, with 10 bases matching TRBD1. Germline assignment: CDR1 SGDLS and CDR2 YYNGEE. CDR3 length equals 17 residues. The V segment lost 4 bases and the J segment 2 bases; nucleotides outside the gene matches: 9. The CDR3, as DNA: TGTGCCAGCAGCACAGACAGGGGGCGAGTGGGCAATCAGCCCCAGCATTTT. It is translated as CASSTDRGRVGNQPQHF.